This TCR beta chain stems from a study of blood T cell repertoires in COVID-19. Generated by immunoSEQ multiplex PCR, the TCRdb table keeps only in-frame clones and is missing some. The sample yields 320,000 or so clones, about 85% seen once. This CDR3 has 15 amino acids. V lost 7 bases to trimming and J lost 7 bases; unmatched junction nucleotides: 11. Looked up from germline, CDR1 is MNHEY and CDR2 is SVGAGI. The chain carries TRBV6-5 and TRBJ1-3; 9 bases map to TRBD1. The TCR comes from a woman in her 30s who had been exposed to COVID-19. The sequencing sample was made of PBMCs or T cells enriched from blood (not recorded which). CDR3 DNA sequence: TGTGCCAGCAAGGAGTCCCCGGGACAGGGTAACACCATATATTTT. Residues: CASKESPGQGNTIYF.